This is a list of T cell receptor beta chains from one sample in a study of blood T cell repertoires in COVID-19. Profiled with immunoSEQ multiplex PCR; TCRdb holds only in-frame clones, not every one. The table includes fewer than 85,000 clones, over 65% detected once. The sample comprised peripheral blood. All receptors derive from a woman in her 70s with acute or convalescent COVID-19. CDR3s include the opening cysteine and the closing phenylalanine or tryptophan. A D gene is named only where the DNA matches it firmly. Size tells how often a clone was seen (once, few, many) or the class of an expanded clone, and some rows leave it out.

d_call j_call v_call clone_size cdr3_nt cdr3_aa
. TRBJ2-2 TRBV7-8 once TGTGCCAGCAGCCGATCACAGGGAAGAGGTCCCGGGGAGCTGTTTTTT CASSRSQGRGPGELFF
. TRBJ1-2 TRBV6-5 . TGTGCCACGAACCGGGACTCTGCACTCGGCTACACCTTC CATNRDSALGYTF
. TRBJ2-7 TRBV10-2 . TGCGCCAGCAGTGAGTCGTTGACAGCCCTTTCCTACGAGCAGTACTTC CASSESLTALSYEQYF
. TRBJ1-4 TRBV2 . TGTGCCAGCAGTGGGGGCCAATGGGCAACTAATGAAAAACTGTTTTTT CASSGGQWATNEKLFF
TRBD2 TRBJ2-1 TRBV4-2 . TGTGCCAGCAGCCAAGGGAACTACCGGGGGGACAATGAGCAGTTCTTC CASSQGNYRGDNEQFF
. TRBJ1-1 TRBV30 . TGTGCCTGGAACGACAGGTCGAACACTGAAGCTTTCTTT CAWNDRSNTEAFF
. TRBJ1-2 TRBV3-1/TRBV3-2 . TGTGCCAGCAGCCAAGACCAGAGAGGCTATGGCTACACCTTC CASSQDQRGYGYTF
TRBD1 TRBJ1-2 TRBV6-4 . TGTGCCAGCAGTGTGGAGACAGGGTCCAACTATGGCTACACCTTC CASSVETGSNYGYTF
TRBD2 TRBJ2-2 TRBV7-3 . TGTGCCAGCAGCCCGGGCGGGGGACCGAGGACCGGGGAGCTGTTTTTT CASSPGGGPRTGELFF
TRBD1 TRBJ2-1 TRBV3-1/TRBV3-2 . TGTGCCAGCAGCCAACCCCCGGGACAGGGATCTTATGAGCAGTTCTTC CASSQPPGQGSYEQFF
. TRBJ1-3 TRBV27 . TGTGCCAGCAGTCCCCGGACTGACTCTGGAAACACCATATATTTT CASSPRTDSGNTIYF
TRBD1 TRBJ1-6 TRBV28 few TGTGCCAGCAGTTCTAACAGGGGCTCACCCCTCCACTTT CASSSNRGSPLHF
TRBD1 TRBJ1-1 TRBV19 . TGTGCCAGTAGTAAAACTCCCGGGACAGGGGAGTTAGTTTCTTTCTTT CASSKTPGTGELVSFF
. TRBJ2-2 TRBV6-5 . TGTGCCAGCAGTTTCGACCCCCAGGGGACCGGGGAGCTGTTTTTT CASSFDPQGTGELFF
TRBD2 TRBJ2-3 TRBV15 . TGTGCCACCACCGCGAGCGGGACCCACACAGATACGCAGTATTTT CATTASGTHTDTQYF
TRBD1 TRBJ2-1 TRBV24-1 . TGTGCCACCAGTGTGACAGGGGCCGTCTACAATGAGCAGTTCTTC CATSVTGAVYNEQFF
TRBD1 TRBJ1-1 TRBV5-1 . TGCGCCAGCAGCTTTGAGGGACAGCCGAACACTGAAGCTTTCTTT CASSFEGQPNTEAFF
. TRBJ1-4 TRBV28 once TGTGCCAGCAGTTTACTCTCGGGTGGCAATGAAAAACTGTTTTTT CASSLLSGGNEKLFF
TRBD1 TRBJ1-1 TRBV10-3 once TGTGCCATCAGTGAGTCGACAGGGGGGGGCACTGAAGCTTTCTTT CAISESTGGGTEAFF
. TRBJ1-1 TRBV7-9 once TGTGCCAGCAGCTTACAGGGTGTAGGTTTGTCCACTGAAGCTTTCTTT CASSLQGVGLSTEAFF
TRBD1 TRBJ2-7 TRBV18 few TGTGCCAGCTCACCGAGGGACAGGGACTACGAGCAGTACTTC CASSPRDRDYEQYF
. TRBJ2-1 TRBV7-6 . TGTGCCAGCAGTTCCCCTGTTAAGACTTACAATGAGCAGTTCTTC CASSSPVKTYNEQFF
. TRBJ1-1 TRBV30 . TGTGCCTGGAGTTCCCGACAGAACACTGAAGCTTTCTTT CAWSSRQNTEAFF
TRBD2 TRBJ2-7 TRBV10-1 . TGCGCCAGCAGTGAGACTAGCGGGGGCTACGAGCAGTACTTC CASSETSGGYEQYF
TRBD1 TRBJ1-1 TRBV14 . TGTAAAGGGACAGGGGTGGGTGAAGCTTTCTTT CKGTGVGEAFF